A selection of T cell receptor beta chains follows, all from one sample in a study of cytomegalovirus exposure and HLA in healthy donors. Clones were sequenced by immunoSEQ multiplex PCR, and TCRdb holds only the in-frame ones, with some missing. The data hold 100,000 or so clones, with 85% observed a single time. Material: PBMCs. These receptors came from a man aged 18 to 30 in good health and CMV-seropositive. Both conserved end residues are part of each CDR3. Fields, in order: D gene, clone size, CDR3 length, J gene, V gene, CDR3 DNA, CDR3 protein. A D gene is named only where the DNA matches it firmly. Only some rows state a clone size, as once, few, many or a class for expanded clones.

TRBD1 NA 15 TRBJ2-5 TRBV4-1 TGCGCCAGCAGCCACGACAGGGTCGGGGTGGAGACCCAGTACTTC CASSHDRVGVETQYF
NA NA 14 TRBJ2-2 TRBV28 TGTGCCAGCAGGGACGGACAGTTCACCGGGGAGCTGTTTTTT CASRDGQFTGELFF
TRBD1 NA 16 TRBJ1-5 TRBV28 TGTGCCAGCAGTCGACCCAGGGGGCGAGGGTATCAGCCCCAGCATTTT CASSRPRGRGYQPQHF
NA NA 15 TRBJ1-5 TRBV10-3 TGTGCCATCAGTGCAGAACAGTTTAGCAATCAGCCCCAGCATTTT CAISAEQFSNQPQHF
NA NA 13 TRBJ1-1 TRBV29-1 TGCAGCGTGGGGGCCCGACCGAACACTGAAGCTTTCTTT CSVGARPNTEAFF
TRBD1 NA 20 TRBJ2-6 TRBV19 TGTGCCAGTAGAAGATCGACAGGGGGCAGGGGGAGCTCTGGGGCCAACGTCCTGACTTTC CASRRSTGGRGSSGANVLTF
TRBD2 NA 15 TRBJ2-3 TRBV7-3 TGTGCCAGCAGCTTAAGTGGCGGGAGCGCAGATACGCAGTATTTT CASSLSGGSADTQYF
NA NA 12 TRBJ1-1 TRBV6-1 TGTGCCAGTGAGGACAGTAACACTGAAGCTTTCTTT CASEDSNTEAFF
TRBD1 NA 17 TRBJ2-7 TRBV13 TGTGCCAGTTCAAAGGGAACCGGGACAGACTTCTCCTACGAGCAGTACTTC CASSKGTGTDFSYEQYF
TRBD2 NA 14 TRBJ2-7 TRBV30 TGTGCCTGGAGTCTGGGGGGGTCTCGCTACGAGCAGTACTTC CAWSLGGSRYEQYF
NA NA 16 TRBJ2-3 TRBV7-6 TGTGCCAGCAGCTTAGATCCAGCGGGCGGCACAGATACGCAGTATTTT CASSLDPAGGTDTQYF
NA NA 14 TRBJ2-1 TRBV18 TGTGCCAGCTCACCACAGGCTAGCTCCAATGAGCAGTTCTTC CASSPQASSNEQFF
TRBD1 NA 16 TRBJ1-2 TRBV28 TGTGCCAGCAGTTTAGGGACAGGGGCTGATGGCTATGGCTACACCTTC CASSLGTGADGYGYTF
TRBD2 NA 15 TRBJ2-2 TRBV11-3 TGTGCCAGCAGCTCACGGACTAGCCCGACCGGGGAGCTGTTTTTT CASSSRTSPTGELFF
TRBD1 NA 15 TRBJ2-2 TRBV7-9 TGTGCCAGCAGCGCCCGGGACAGGGGTCCCGGGGAGCTGTTTTTT CASSARDRGPGELFF
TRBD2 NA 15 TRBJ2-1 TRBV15 TGTGCCACCGCCTCACGGGGACTAGCGAAGAATGAGCAGTTCTTC CATASRGLAKNEQFF
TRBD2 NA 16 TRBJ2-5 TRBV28 TGTGCCAGCAGTTCTCTCGTGGGAGGGAAACAAGAGACCCAGTACTTC CASSSLVGGKQETQYF
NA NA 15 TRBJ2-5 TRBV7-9 TGTGCCAGCAGCTTTCCAACAGGGAACCAAGAGACCCAGTACTTC CASSFPTGNQETQYF
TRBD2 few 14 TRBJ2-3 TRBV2 TGTGCCATCCTTAGCGGGGACGACACAGATACGCAGTATTTT CAILSGDDTDTQYF
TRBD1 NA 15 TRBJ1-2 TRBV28 TGTGCCAGCATCCTAAGGAGGGGGGCAGGGGGGGGCTACACCTTC CASILRRGAGGGYTF
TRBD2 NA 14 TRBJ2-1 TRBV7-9 TGTGCCAGCAGCCCCGCGGGAGCTGGCAATGAGCAGTTCTTC CASSPAGAGNEQFF
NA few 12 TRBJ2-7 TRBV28 TGTGCCAGCACCAGAGCACGGGACGAGCAGTACTTC CASTRARDEQYF
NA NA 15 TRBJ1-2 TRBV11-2 TGTGCCAGCAGCCAAGGGTGGACAGCCAACTATGGCTACACCTTC CASSQGWTANYGYTF
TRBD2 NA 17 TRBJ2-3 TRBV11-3 TGTGCCAGCAGCCCGCGGACTAGCGGGCGATACACAGATACGCAGTATTTT CASSPRTSGRYTDTQYF
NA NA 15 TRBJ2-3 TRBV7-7 TGTGCCAGCAGCTTAGGTCCTAGCGAGACAGATACGCAGTATTTT CASSLGPSETDTQYF
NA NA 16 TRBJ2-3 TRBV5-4 TGTGCCAGCAGCTTGGATCCGGGTCCTAGCACAGATACGCAGTATTTT CASSLDPGPSTDTQYF
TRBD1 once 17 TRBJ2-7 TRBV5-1 TGCGCCAGCAGCCTGGTGCTCACCGGGACAGGGTCAAACGAGCAGTACTTC CASSLVLTGTGSNEQYF
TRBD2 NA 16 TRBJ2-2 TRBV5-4 TGTGCCAGCAGCCCGGCCCCGGGGGGGAACACCGGGGAGCTGTTTTTT CASSPAPGGNTGELFF
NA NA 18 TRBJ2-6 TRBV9 TGTGCCAGCAGCACAGGGGGGGGAGTGAGTGCTGGGGCCAACGTCCTGACTTTC CASSTGGGVSAGANVLTF
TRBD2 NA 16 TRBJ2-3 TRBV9 TGTGCCAGCAGCGTAAGCGGGATCCCCGAATATGATACGCAGTATTTT CASSVSGIPEYDTQYF
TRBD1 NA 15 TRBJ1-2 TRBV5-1 TGCGCCAGCAGCATCGCAACCGGGACAGAGTCAGGCTACACCTTC CASSIATGTESGYTF
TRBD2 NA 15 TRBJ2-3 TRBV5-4 TGTGCCAGCAGCACGGGACTAGCGGGCACAGATACGCAGTATTTT CASSTGLAGTDTQYF
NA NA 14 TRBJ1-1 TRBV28 TGTGCCAGCGTTCCGGGGACAATGGGGACTGAAGCTTTCTTT CASVPGTMGTEAFF
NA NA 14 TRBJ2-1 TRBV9 TGTGCCAGCAGCGTGTCGGACATCGTGGATGAGCAGTTCTTC CASSVSDIVDEQFF
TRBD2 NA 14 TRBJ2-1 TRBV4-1 TGCGCCAGCAGCGGGACTAGCGGGACCAATGAGCAGTTCTTC CASSGTSGTNEQFF
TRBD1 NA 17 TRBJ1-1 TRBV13 TGTGCCAGCAGCTTCCGGACAGGGGGGGATCCGAACACTGAAGCTTTCTTT CASSFRTGGDPNTEAFF
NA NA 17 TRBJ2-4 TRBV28 TGTGCCAGCAGCCTACCCGGACAGCCCGAATGGGCAAACATTCAGTACTTC CASSLPGQPEWANIQYF
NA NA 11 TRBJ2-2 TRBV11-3 TGTGCCTGGTGGCTGACCGGGGAGCTGTTTTTT CAWWLTGELFF
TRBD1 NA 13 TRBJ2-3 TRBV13 TGTGCCAGCAGCTTCGACCGGGACAGGGGTCCGTATTTT CASSFDRDRGPYF
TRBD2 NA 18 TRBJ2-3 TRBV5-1 TGCGCCAGCAGCGGTAGCGGGAGTCTTGGTGTCGGCACAGATACGCAGTATTTT CASSGSGSLGVGTDTQYF
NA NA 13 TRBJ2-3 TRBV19 TGTGCCAGTAGCAAAGAGGTAGAGGATACGCAGTATTTT CASSKEVEDTQYF
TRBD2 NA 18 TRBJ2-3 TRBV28 TGTGCCAGCAGTTTAAGGCTAGCGGGACGACCTGGCACAGATACGCAGTATTTT CASSLRLAGRPGTDTQYF
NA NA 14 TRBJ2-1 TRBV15 TGTGCCACCAGCCCCCCGGGAGAGGGGAATGAGCAGTTCTTC CATSPPGEGNEQFF
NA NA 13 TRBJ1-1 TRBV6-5 TGTGCCAGCAGTCCCGGGTCAGTCTCTGAAGCTTTCTTT CASSPGSVSEAFF
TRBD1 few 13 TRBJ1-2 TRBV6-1 TGTGCCAGCAGAGGGGACAGCTCCTATGGCTACACCTTC CASRGDSSYGYTF
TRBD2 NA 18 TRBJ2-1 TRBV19 TGTGCCAGTAGTATAGATCGGACTAGCGGGACGAGTTACAATGAGCAGTTCTTC CASSIDRTSGTSYNEQFF
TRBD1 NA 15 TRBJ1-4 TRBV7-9 TGTGCCAGCAGCGACAGGGGGCCTGAAAATGAAAAACTGTTTTTT CASSDRGPENEKLFF
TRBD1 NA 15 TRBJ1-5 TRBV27 TGTGCCAGCAGTTTATATGCAGGGGGTTATCAGCCCCAGCATTTT CASSLYAGGYQPQHF
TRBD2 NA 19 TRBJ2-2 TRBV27 TGTGCCAGCAGTTTATGGGGACTAGCGGGAGGGCCGGACACCGGGGAGCTGTTTTTT CASSLWGLAGGPDTGELFF
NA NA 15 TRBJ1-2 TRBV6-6 TGTGCCAGCAGTTACCTGGGGGGGTCAGACTATGGCTACACCTTC CASSYLGGSDYGYTF
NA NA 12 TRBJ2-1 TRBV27 TGTGCCAGCAGTTTCCTAGACGGTGAGCAGTTCTTC CASSFLDGEQFF
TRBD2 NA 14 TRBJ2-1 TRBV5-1 TGCGCCAGCAGCGGGACTAGCGGGACCTTATCGCCGTTCTTC CASSGTSGTLSPFF
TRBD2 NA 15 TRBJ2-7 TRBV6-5 TGTGCCAGCAGTACCACTAGCGGAGGAGCCTACGAGCAGTACTTC CASSTTSGGAYEQYF
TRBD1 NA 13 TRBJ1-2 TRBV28 TGTGCCAGCAGTTCGGGACAGGGTAATGGCTACACCTTC CASSSGQGNGYTF